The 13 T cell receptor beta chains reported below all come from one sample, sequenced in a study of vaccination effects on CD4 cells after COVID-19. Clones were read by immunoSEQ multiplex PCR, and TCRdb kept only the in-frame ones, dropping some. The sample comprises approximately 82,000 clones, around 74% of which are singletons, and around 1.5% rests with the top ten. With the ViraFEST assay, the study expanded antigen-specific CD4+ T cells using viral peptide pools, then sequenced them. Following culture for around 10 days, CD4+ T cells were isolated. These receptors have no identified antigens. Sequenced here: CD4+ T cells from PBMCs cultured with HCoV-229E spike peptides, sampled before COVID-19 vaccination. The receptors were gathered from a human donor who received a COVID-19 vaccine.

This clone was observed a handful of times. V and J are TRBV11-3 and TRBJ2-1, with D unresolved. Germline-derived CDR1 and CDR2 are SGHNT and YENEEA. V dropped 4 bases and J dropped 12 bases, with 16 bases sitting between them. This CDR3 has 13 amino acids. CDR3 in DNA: TGTGCCAGCAGCTCCCACCGTTTTATGGTGCAGTTCTTC. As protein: CASSSHRFMVQFF.

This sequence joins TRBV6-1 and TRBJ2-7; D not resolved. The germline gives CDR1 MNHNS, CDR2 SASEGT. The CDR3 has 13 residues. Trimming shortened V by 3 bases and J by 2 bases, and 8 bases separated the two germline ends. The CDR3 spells CASSEVITYEQYV. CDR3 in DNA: TGTGCCAGCAGTGAGGTGATAACCTACGAGCAGTACGTC.

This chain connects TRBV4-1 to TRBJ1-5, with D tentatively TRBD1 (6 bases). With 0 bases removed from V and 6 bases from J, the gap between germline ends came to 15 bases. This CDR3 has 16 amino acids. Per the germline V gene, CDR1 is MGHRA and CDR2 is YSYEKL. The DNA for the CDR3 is TGCGCCAGCAGCCAAGATTGGGGGGCGCGGAGTCAGCCCCAGCATTTT. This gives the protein CASSQDWGARSQPQHF.

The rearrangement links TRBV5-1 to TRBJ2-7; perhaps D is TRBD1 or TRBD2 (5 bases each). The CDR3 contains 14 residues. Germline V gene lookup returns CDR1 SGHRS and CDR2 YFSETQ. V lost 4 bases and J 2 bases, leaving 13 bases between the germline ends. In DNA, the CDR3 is TGCGCCAGCAGCGACGGGACGGCAACCTACGAGCAGTACGTC. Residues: CASSDGTATYEQYV.

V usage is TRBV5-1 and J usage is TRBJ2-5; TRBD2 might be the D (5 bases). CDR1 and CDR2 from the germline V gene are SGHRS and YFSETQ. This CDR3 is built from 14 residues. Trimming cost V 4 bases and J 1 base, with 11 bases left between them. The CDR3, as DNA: TGCGCCAGCAGCAGCACGAGGGCCCAAGAGACCCAGTACTTC. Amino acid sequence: CASSSTRAQETQYF.

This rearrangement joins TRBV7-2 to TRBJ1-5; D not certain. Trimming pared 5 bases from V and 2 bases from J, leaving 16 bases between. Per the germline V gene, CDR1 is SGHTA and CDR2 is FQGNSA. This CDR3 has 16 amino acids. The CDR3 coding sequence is TGTGCCAGCAGCCCCCATCGTAGCTCGGGCAATCAGCCCCAGCATTTT. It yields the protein CASSPHRSSGNQPQHF.

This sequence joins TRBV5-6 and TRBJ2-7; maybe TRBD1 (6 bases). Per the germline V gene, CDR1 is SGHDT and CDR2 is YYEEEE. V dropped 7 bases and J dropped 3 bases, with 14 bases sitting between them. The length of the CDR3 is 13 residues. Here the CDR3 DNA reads TGTGCCAGCCGCGCGACAGGAAACTACGAGCAGTACGTC. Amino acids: CASRATGNYEQYV.

CDR3 sequence: CASSRTNSGGSYNEQFF. The CDR3 DNA follows: TGCGCCAGCAGCCGCACCAACAGCGGGGGTTCCTACAATGAGCAGTTCTTC. V and J are TRBV4-1 and TRBJ2-1, with TRBD2 matching 8 bases. The CDR3 extends over 17 amino acids. Trimming removed 4 bases from V and 1 base from J; junction bases left unmatched: 9. Germline V gene data show CDR1 as MGHRA and CDR2 as YSYEKL.

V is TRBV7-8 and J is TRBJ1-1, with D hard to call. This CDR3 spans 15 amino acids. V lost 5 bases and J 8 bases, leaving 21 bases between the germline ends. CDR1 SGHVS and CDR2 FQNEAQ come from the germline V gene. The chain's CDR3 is CASSLQPGLAGEAFF. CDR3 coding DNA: TGTGCCAGCAGCCTGCAACCGGGCCTCGCGGGGGAAGCTTTCTTT.

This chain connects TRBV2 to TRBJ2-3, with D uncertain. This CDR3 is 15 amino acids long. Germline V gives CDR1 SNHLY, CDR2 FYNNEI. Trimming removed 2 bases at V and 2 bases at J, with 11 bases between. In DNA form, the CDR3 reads TGTGCCAGCAGTGAATTATCCGGTATCACAGATACGCAGTATTTT. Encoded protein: CASSELSGITDTQYF. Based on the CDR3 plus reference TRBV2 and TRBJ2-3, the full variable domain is EPEVTQTPSHQVTQMGQEVILRCVPISNHLYFYWYRQILGQKVEFLVSFYNNEISEKSEIFDDQFSVERPDGSNFTLKIRSTKLEDSAMYFCASSELSGITDTQYFGPGTRLTVL.

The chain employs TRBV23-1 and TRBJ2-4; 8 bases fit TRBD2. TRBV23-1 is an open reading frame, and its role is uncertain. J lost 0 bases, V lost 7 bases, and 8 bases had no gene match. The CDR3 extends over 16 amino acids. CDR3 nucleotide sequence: TGCGCCAGCATTTCCACGGGGGGGGGAGCCAAAAACATTCAGTACTTC. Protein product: CASISTGGGAKNIQYF.

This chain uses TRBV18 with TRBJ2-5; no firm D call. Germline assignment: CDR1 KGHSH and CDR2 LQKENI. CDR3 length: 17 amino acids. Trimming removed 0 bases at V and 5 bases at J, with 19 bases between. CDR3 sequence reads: CASSPPGWVRPGETQYF. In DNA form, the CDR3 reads TGTGCCAGCTCACCACCAGGTTGGGTCCGTCCCGGGGAGACCCAGTACTTC.

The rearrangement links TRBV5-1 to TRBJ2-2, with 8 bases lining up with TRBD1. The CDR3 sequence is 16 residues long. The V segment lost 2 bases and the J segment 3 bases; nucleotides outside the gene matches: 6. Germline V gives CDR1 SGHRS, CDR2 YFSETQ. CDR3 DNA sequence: TGCGCCAGCAGCTTTGGACAGGGAGGTTACACCGGGGAGCTGTTTTTT. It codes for CASSFGQGGYTGELFF.